This T cell receptor beta chain was recorded in a study of T cells in Graves' hyperthyroidism and ophthalmopathy. Study conclusions and caveats: Prediction of ophthalmopathy progression came a median around 7.1 months pre-onset. Most expanded thyroid clonotypes above 0.001 also appeared in blood.

The table lists this clonotype with many counts. Its matching antigen is unknown. Newly diagnosed hyperthyroidism, duration under 2 months, in patients aged 18 to 65. CDR1 SGHRS and CDR2 YFSETQ come from the germline V gene. The CDR3 sequence is 14 residues long. V was shortened by 0 bases and J by 6 bases, with 12 bases between the two germline ends. Authors of the study amplified TCR beta CDR3 regions from RNA transcripts. Using the HTBI primer set, a first-round RT-PCR was run on the TCR CDR3. Using its own MiXCR run on the multiplex PCR reads, TCRdb lists one record per CDR3 protein. The table includes over 150,000 distinct CDR3 sequences, over 15% detected once.

Sequenced sample: blood. V usage is TRBV5-1 and J usage is TRBJ1-2; D is perhaps TRBD1 (5 bases). This TCR derives from a woman aged 50 to 60 with Graves' hyperthyroidism. Written as DNA, the CDR3 is TGCGCCAGCAGCTTGGGCACGGGGGAGGATGGCTACACCTTC. It yields the protein CASSLGTGEDGYTF. The variable domain in full, completed from reference TRBV5-1 and TRBJ1-2, reads KAGVTQTPRYLIKTRGQQVTLSCSPISGHRSVSWYQQTPGQGLQFLFEYFSETQRNKGNFPGRFSGRQFSNSRSEMNVSTLELGDSALYLCASSLGTGEDGYTFGSGTRLTVV.